Below are 20 T cell receptor beta chains sequenced from a single sample in a study of blood T cell repertoires in COVID-19. Clones were sequenced by immunoSEQ multiplex PCR, and TCRdb holds only the in-frame ones, with some missing. The sample includes about 300,000 clones, 80% to 90% of them seen just once. The specimen sequenced was peripheral blood. The receptors were sampled from a woman in her 50s who had recovered from COVID-19.

Only one count was recorded for this clone. This sequence joins TRBV18 and TRBJ2-7; 7 nucleotides agree with TRBD2. The junction had 1 base not matched to a gene; V was cut back by 2 bases and J by 0 bases. There are 14 residues in the CDR3. Germline V gene sequence: CDR1 KGHSH, CDR2 LQKENI. The CDR3 loop is CASSPGTTSYEQYF. In DNA, the CDR3 is TGTGCCAGCTCACCAGGGACTACCTCCTACGAGCAGTACTTC.

This clone was observed once. This sequence joins TRBV6-2 or TRBV6-3 and TRBJ1-1; no firm D call. Germline assignment: CDR1 MNHEY and CDR2 SVGEGT. There are 12 residues in the CDR3. V lost 3 bases and J 6 bases, leaving 8 bases between the germline ends. The CDR3 is CASSYVRAEAFF. CDR3 sequence (DNA): TGTGCCAGCAGTTATGTCCGAGCTGAAGCTTTCTTT.

The chain recombines TRBV7-9 with TRBJ1-2; possibly TRBD1 for D (5 bases). Germline V gene lookup returns CDR1 SEHNR and CDR2 FQNEAQ (reference sequence). Trimming pared 4 bases from V and 8 bases from J, leaving 14 bases between. The CDR3 extends over 13 amino acids. CDR3 in DNA: TGTGCCAGCAGCTCATTCAGGGTGCTCGGCTACACCTTC. Its translation is CASSSFRVLGYTF. The full variable domain, with the rest looked up from reference TRBV7-9 and TRBJ1-2, is DTGVSQNPRHKITKRGQNVTFRCDPISEHNRLYWYRQTLGQGPEFLTYFQNEAQLEKSRLLSDRFSAERPKGSFSTLEIQRTEQGDSAMYLCASSSFRVLGYTFGSGTRLTVV.

The gene calls are TRBV28 and TRBJ2-1; 11 bases align to TRBD2. Looked up from germline, CDR1 is MDHEN and CDR2 is SYDVKM. V was pared by 4 bases and J by 4 bases, with 3 bases of the junction left unmatched. CDR3 length: 15 amino acids. The CDR3 nucleotides read TGTGCCAGCAGTTCCGGGACTAGCGGATACAATGAGCAGTTCTTC. This gives the protein CASSSGTSGYNEQFF.

The rearrangement links TRBV5-6 to TRBJ2-7; D not resolved. V dropped 3 bases and J dropped 2 bases, with 15 bases sitting between them. The CDR3 is 15 amino acids. Germline V gene sequence: CDR1 SGHDT, CDR2 YYEEEE. Written as DNA, the CDR3 is TGTGCCAGCAGCTCCGTTGGCACAGACCCCTACGAGCAGTACTTC. It specifies CASSSVGTDPYEQYF.

The J gene is TRBJ1-5, the V gene TRBV5-1, with a weak D call TRBD1 (5 bases). In germline, CDR1 is SGHRS, CDR2 YFSETQ. V dropped 0 bases and J dropped 3 bases, with 10 bases sitting between them. This CDR3 region has 15 residues. Written as DNA, the CDR3 is TGCGCCAGCAGCTTGGCCGGGGGAGACAATCAGCCCCAGCATTTT. It is translated as CASSLAGGDNQPQHF.

The table lists this clone with a few counts. The genes are TRBV18 and TRBJ1-3, with TRBD1 matching 7 bases. V shed 0 bases and J 0 bases; nucleotides not matched to a gene: 2. The CDR3 totals 16 residues. Germline CDR1 is KGHSH and CDR2 is LQKENI. CDR3 DNA sequence: TGTGCCAGCTCACCACCGGGACAGAGCTCTGGAAACACCATATATTTT. Translated, it gives CASSPPGQSSGNTIYF. Combining the CDR3 with reference TRBV18 and TRBJ1-3 gives the whole variable domain NAGVMQNPRHLVRRRGQEARLRCSPMKGHSHVYWYRQLPEEGLKFMVYLQKENIIDESGMPKERFSAEFPKEGPSILRIQQVVRGDSAAYFCASSPPGQSSGNTIYFGEGSWLTVV.

The V call is TRBV5-1, the J call TRBJ2-3, with TRBD2 identical over 12 bases. Germline V lookup: CDR1 SGHRS, CDR2 YFSETQ. V shed 0 bases, J shed 0 bases, and the junction held 2 bases outside the gene matches. The CDR3 sequence is 17 residues long. CDR3 sequence: CASSLGGTSGSTDTQYF. In DNA form, the CDR3 reads TGCGCCAGCAGCTTGGGAGGGACTAGCGGGAGCACAGATACGCAGTATTTT.

The chain recombines TRBV15 with TRBJ1-1; D unclear. This CDR3 has 11 amino acids. Germline V gives CDR1 LNHNV, CDR2 YYDKDF (reference sequence). Trimming took off 4 bases at V and 7 bases at J, with 7 bases between the two ends. CDR3 DNA: TGTGCCACCAGCACAGAACATGAAGCTTTCTTT. It codes for CATSTEHEAFF. Full variable domain (outside the CDR3, taken from reference TRBV15 and TRBJ1-1): DAMVIQNPRYQVTQFGKPVTLSCSQTLNHNVMYWYQQKSSQAPKLLFHYYDKDFNNEADTPDNFQSRRPNTSFCFLDIRSPGLGDTAMYLCATSTEHEAFFGQGTRLTVV.

This chain joins TRBV28 and TRBJ1-2; 7 bases agree with TRBD1. The CDR3 runs 13 residues. Trimming took 6 bases from V and 8 from J; bases not matched to a gene: 9. From germline, CDR1 is MDHEN and CDR2 SYDVKM. The CDR3 DNA reads as TGTGCCAGCAGCCGATACAGGGGTGAAGGCTACACCTTC. It codes for CASSRYRGEGYTF.

The rearrangement uses TRBV5-1 and TRBJ2-1, with 10 nucleotides matching TRBD2. The CDR3 has 13 residues. The germline V gene has CDR1 SGHRS and CDR2 YFSETQ. Losses at the gene ends were 2 bases for V and 11 bases for J; bases not matched to a gene: 4. CDR3: CASSFGTSEQQFF. As DNA, the CDR3 is TGCGCCAGCAGCTTCGGGACTAGCGAACAGCAGTTCTTC.

The V and J genes are TRBV19 and TRBJ1-4; no reliable D call. Germline CDR1 LNHDA, CDR2 SQIVND (reference sequence). This CDR3 has 14 amino acids. V lost 5 bases and J 8 bases, leaving 15 bases between the germline ends. DNA for the CDR3: TGTGCCAGTAGTCCCTACGGGGAGGAAGAAAAACTGTTTTTT. It encodes CASSPYGEEEKLFF.

This chain joins TRBV24-1 and TRBJ2-1, with 9 bases aligning to TRBD1. Germline values: CDR1 KGHDR, CDR2 SFDVKD. V shed 4 bases, J shed 10 bases, and the junction held 10 bases outside the gene matches. This CDR3 has 15 residues. CDR3 sequence (DNA): TGTGCCACCAGTGACCCTCGACAGGGGGAGGGGGAGCAGTTCTTC. This codes for CATSDPRQGEGEQFF.

The chain's CDR3 is CASSETRTSGGTDTQYF. CDR3 bases: TGTGCCAGCAGCGAAACAAGGACTAGCGGGGGGACAGATACGCAGTATTTT. The chain joins TRBV9 to TRBJ2-3, with 14 bases fitting TRBD2. The CDR3 extends over 17 amino acids. Germline-derived CDR1 and CDR2 are SGDLS and YYNGEE. V trimming: 3 bases; J trimming: 3 bases; junction bases outside the gene matches: 6.

This rearrangement joins TRBV6-5 to TRBJ1-5; tentatively, D is TRBD1 (5 bases). CDR1 and CDR2 from the germline V gene are MNHEY and SVGAGI. The CDR3 runs 15 residues. The V end lost 7 bases, the J end lost 4 bases, and 17 bases lay between the germline ends. The CDR3 sequence: CASTVPGLVNQPQHF. The CDR3 DNA sequence: TGTGCCAGCACCGTCCCAGGGTTGGTAAATCAGCCCCAGCATTTT.

CDR3 region: CASSLRGSSGNTIYF. CDR3 DNA sequence: TGTGCCAGCAGCTTAAGGGGAAGCTCTGGAAACACCATATATTTT. The rearrangement joins TRBV7-2 to TRBJ1-3, with D possibly matching TRBD1 (5 bases). V was pared by 2 bases and J by 0 bases, with 8 bases between. Looked up from germline, CDR1 is SGHTA and CDR2 is FQGNSA. The CDR3 is 15 amino acids.

The chain has TRBV9 and TRBJ1-4; D unresolved. Germline CDR1 is SGDLS and CDR2 is YYNGEE. V was shortened by 0 bases and J by 4 bases, with 10 bases between the two germline ends. This CDR3 is built from 15 residues. Written as DNA, the CDR3 is TGTGCCAGCAGCGTAGAAACGGGGAGTAATGAAAAACTGTTTTTT. This gives the protein CASSVETGSNEKLFF.

The chain is built from TRBV4-1 and TRBJ1-3, with D perhaps TRBD1 (5 bases). The CDR3 covers 16 residues. Trimming took off 1 base at V and 0 bases at J, with 10 bases between the two ends. Per the germline V gene, CDR1 is MGHRA and CDR2 is YSYEKL. The CDR3 region is CASSQGQLSSGNTIYF. For the CDR3, the DNA is TGCGCCAGCAGCCAAGGACAGCTATCCTCTGGAAACACCATATATTTT.

This clone was detected once. The rearrangement joins TRBV6-5 to TRBJ2-2; tentatively, D is TRBD1 (5 bases). In germline, CDR1 is MNHEY, CDR2 SVGAGI. Between the trimmed V and J ends, which lost 4 bases and 3 bases, there was a span of 6 bases. CDR3 length equals 13 residues. The CDR3 DNA sequence: TGTGCCAGCAGTTCACAGGACACCGGGGAGCTGTTTTTT. It codes for CASSSQDTGELFF.

V is TRBV14 and J is TRBJ1-1; D remains unclear. CDR1 is SGHDN and CDR2 is FVKESK in the germline V gene. This CDR3 region has 12 residues. The germline V and J ends were trimmed by 0 bases and 11 bases, with 10 bases remaining between them. In DNA form, the CDR3 reads TGTGCCAGCAGCCAAGATACGGCGGCGGCTTTCTTT. Translation: CASSQDTAAAFF.